This T cell receptor beta chain was recovered during a study of regulatory T cells in long-lasting Graves disease. Study-level background: Patients with persistent Graves' disease had over 5 years of antithyroid drugs and persistent TSH receptor antibodies. General study points: Persistent Graves' disease cases displayed lower TCR diversity than newly diagnosed ones.

Arm-PCR of CDR3 regions and iRepertoire HTBI primers were used to build TCR beta libraries. TCRdb called the multiplex PCR reads again in MiXCR, with one record for every CDR3 protein. Among a few hundred thousand distinct CDR3 sequences listed, about a quarter were seen once. This clonotype was found a few times. Its target is unknown. The time point here: persistent/refractory GD, antithyroid drugs over 5 years with positive TRAb. RNA extracted from PBMCs served as the sequencing template. Specimen: peripheral blood mononuclear cells (PBMCs), collected when the disease was refractory, from a patient treated with antithyroid drugs. This clonotype originated in a female donor with Graves disease.

CDR3 protein: CASSFYQPQHF. The CDR3 DNA is TGCGCCAGCAGCTTTTATCAGCCCCAGCATTTT. This chain connects TRBV5-1 to TRBJ1-5, with unresolved D. V lost 2 bases and J 5 bases, leaving 2 bases between the germline ends. CDR1 and CDR2 (germline): SGHRS, YFSETQ. CDR3 length: 11 residues. Full variable domain (outside the CDR3, taken from reference TRBV5-1 and TRBJ1-5): KAGVTQTPRYLIKTRGQQVTLSCSPISGHRSVSWYQQTPGQGLQFLFEYFSETQRNKGNFPGRFSGRQFSNSRSEMNVSTLELGDSALYLCASSFYQPQHFGDGTRLSIL.